This T cell receptor beta chain was found in a study of T-cell reconstitution after alpha-beta-depleted transplantation in children. The V gene's germline CDR1 is MNHEY and CDR2 SMNVEV (reference sequence). CDR3 length: 16 amino acids. Whole-study findings and limits: The study traced high day-60 TCRbeta diversity in some patients to surviving recipient T cells and thymic progenitors. Once a year had passed after transplant, T-cell counts and diversity came mostly from newly produced T cells. Approximately two months post-transplant, alpha-beta T cells reportedly originated from several hundred expanded graft clones.

Preparation of the TCRbeta library involved a method that used unique molecular identifiers. TCRdb re-derived calls from the PCR reads in MiXCR, one entry per CDR3 protein. The repertoire holds over 150,000 distinct CDR3 sequences, with around 7% as singletons. This clonotype has ten or more counts. Antigen unknown. Its ends do not fully match the called genes, so a read error is possible. Sequencing used PBMCs, obtained before TCRalphabeta/CD19-depleted stem cell transplant. The TCR originated in a boy between 2 and 10 years old with acute lymphoblastic leukemia, due to receive a stem cell transplant. The rearrangement joins TRBV27 to TRBJ2-1, with 10 bases that match TRBD2. The DNA for the CDR3 is TGTGCCAGCAGTCTATCCTTTTGGACTAGCGGAAATGAGCAGTTCTTC. Residues: CASSLSFWTSGNEQFF.